This T cell receptor (beta chain) was profiled in a study of patients and donors after allogeneic stem cell transplantation. Germline CDR1 reads SGHRS; CDR2 reads YFSETQ. The V end was cut by 0 bases, the J end by 6 bases, with 21 bases between. The CDR3 is made up of 17 amino acids. TCRdb reprocessed the RT-PCR reads with MiXCR, giving one entry per CDR3 protein. The profile shows about 230,000 distinct CDR3 sequences, 11% to 15% of them singletons. In this sample, this clonotype turned up many times. The TCR comes from a human donor who was either an allogeneic HSCT recipient or a stem cell or donor lymphocyte infusion donor (not recorded which). It is not recorded whose cells these are; they may come from a transplant donor. This chain joins TRBV5-1 and TRBJ1-2, with no clear D. Sample: blood, either unsorted or a sorted T cell fraction (not recorded which). The CDR3 DNA reads as TGCGCCAGCAGCTTGGTCGGAGAAGGTTTACCTACGAATGGCTACACCTTC. It is translated as CASSLVGEGLPTNGYTF.